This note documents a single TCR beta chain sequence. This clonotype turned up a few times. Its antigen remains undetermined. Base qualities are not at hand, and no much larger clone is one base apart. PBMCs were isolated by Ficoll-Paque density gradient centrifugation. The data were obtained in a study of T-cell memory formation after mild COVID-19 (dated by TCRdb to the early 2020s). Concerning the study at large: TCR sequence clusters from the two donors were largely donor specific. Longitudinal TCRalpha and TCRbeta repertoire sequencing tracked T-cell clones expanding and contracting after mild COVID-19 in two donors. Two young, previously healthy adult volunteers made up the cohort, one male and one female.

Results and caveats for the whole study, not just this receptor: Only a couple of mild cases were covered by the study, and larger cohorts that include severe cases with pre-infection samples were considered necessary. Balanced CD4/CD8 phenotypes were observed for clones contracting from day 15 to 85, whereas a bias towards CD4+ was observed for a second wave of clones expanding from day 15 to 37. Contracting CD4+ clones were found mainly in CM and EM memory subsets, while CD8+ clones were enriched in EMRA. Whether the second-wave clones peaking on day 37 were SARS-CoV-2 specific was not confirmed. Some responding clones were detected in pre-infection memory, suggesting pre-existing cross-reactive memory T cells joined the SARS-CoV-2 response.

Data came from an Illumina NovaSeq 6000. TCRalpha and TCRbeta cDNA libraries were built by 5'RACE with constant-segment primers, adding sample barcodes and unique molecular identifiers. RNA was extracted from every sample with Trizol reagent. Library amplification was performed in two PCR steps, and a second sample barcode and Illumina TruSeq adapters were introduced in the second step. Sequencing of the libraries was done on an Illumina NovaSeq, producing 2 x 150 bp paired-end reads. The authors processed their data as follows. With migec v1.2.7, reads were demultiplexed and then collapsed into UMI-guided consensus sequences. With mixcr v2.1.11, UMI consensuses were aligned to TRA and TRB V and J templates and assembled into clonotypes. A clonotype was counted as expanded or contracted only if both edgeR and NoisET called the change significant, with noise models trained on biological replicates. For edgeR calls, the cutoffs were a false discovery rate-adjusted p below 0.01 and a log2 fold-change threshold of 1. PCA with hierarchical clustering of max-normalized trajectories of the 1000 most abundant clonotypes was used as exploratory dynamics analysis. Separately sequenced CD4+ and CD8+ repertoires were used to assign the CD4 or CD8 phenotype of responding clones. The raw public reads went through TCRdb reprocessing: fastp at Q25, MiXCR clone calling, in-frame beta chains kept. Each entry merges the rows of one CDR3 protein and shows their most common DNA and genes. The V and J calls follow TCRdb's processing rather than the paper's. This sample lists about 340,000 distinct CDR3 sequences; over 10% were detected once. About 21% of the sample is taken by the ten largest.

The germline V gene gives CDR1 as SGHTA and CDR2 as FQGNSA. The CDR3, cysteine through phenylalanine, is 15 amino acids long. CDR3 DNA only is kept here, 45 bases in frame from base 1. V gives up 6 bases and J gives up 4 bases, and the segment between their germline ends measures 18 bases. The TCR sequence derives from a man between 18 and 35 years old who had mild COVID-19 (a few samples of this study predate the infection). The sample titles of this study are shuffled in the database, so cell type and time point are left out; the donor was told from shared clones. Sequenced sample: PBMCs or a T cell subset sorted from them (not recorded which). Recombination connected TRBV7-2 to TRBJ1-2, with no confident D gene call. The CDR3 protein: CASSPDIRPIYGYTF. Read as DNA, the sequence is TGTGCCAGCAGTCCAGACATCCGACCCATCTATGGCTACACCTTC.